These 11 T cell receptor beta chains came from one sample sequenced in a study of vaccination effects on CD4 cells after COVID-19. TCRdb's table, derived via immunoSEQ multiplex PCR, lists solely in-frame clones and lacks some. The sample includes some 28,000 clones, more than 70% of them seen just once. Ahead of sequencing, the ViraFEST assay grew antigen-specific CD4+ T cells using viral peptide pools. Once cultured for 9 to 11 days, the cells underwent separation to obtain CD4+ T cells. Previously uninfected by SARS-CoV-2, the vaccine recipients also showed negative nucleocapsid antibodies. No antigen has been assigned to these receptors. The specimen was CD4+ T cells from PBMCs cultured with SARS-CoV-2 spike peptides, collected before COVID-19 vaccination. These TCRs come from a human donor who received a COVID-19 vaccine.

The chain couples TRBV27 to TRBJ2-2, with D possibly being TRBD2 (5 bases). The CDR3 runs 14 residues. Trimming took 6 bases from V and 4 from J, leaving 12 bases between them. Germline V lookup: CDR1 MNHEY, CDR2 SMNVEV (reference sequence). In DNA form, the CDR3 reads TGTGCCAGCAGGGCGGAGGACTTCACCGGGGAGCTGTTTTTT. This translates into CASRAEDFTGELFF.

This chain connects TRBV5-6 to TRBJ1-2, with D perhaps matching TRBD1 (5 bases). The CDR3 sequence is 18 residues long. Germline lookup yields CDR1 SGHDT and CDR2 YYEEEE. V was shortened by 0 bases and J by 3 bases, with 21 bases between the two germline ends. The DNA for the CDR3 is TGTGCCAGCAGCTTGGACAGTGTCGAAGGGGCCCTTTACTATGGCTACACCTTC. It encodes CASSLDSVEGALYYGYTF.

This chain uses TRBV5-1 with TRBJ2-5, with TRBD1 matching 9 bases. Germline V lookup: CDR1 SGHRS, CDR2 YFSETQ. The CDR3 covers 15 residues. The V segment lost 4 bases and the J segment 5 bases; nucleotides outside the gene matches: 9. In nucleotides, the CDR3 is TGCGCCAGCAGCATGGGACAGGGCTACGGGGAGACCCAGTACTTC. As protein: CASSMGQGYGETQYF.

The J gene is TRBJ1-2, the V gene TRBV6-4, with a weak D call TRBD1 (6 bases). CDR3 length: 13 residues. Germline V CDR1 and CDR2: MRHNA, SNTAGT. V was pared by 3 bases and J by 3 bases, with 8 bases between. The CDR3 protein is CASSETGYYGYTF. Written as DNA, the CDR3 is TGTGCCAGCAGTGAGACAGGATACTATGGCTACACCTTC.

The rearrangement uses TRBV27 and TRBJ2-3, with D possibly matching TRBD1 (5 bases). The V gene's germline CDR1 is MNHEY and CDR2 SMNVEV (reference sequence). V gave up 3 bases and J gave up 2 bases, with 9 bases separating them. The CDR3 covers 14 residues. The DNA for the CDR3 is TGTGCCAGCAGTTTCAGGGTCTACACAGATACGCAGTATTTT. It yields the protein CASSFRVYTDTQYF.

V is TRBV28 and J is TRBJ2-5; D possibly corresponds to TRBD2 (6 bases). Trimming left V 2 bases short and J 5 bases short, with 9 bases between. This CDR3 has 13 residues. In germline, CDR1 is MDHEN, CDR2 SYDVKM. The CDR3 sequence: CASSLSGWETQYF. CDR3 DNA sequence: TGTGCCAGCAGTTTAAGCGGGTGGGAGACCCAGTACTTC. Using reference TRBV28 and TRBJ2-5 for the parts outside the CDR3, the full variable domain is DVKVTQSSRYLVKRTGEKVFLECVQDMDHENMFWYRQDPGLGLRLIYFSYDVKMKEKGDIPEGYSVSREKKERFSLILESASTNQTSMYLCASSLSGWETQYFGPGTRLLVL.

The chain carries TRBV5-1 and TRBJ2-7; 9 bases match TRBD2. V lost 5 bases and J lost 4; bases outside the gene matches: 4. Looked up from germline, CDR1 is SGHRS and CDR2 is YFSETQ. The CDR3 consists of 13 residues. The CDR3 sequence is CASSPGLAYEQYF. The DNA of the CDR3 is TGCGCCAGCAGTCCCGGACTAGCGTACGAGCAGTACTTC.

V usage is TRBV5-1 and J usage is TRBJ1-3, with TRBD1 identical over 7 bases. CDR1 and CDR2 from the germline V gene are SGHRS and YFSETQ. The V and J ends lost 4 bases and 1 base, in that order; junction bases with no gene match: 5. The CDR3 covers 15 residues. This CDR3 reads CASSIDRASGNTIYF. The DNA of the CDR3 is TGCGCCAGCAGCATAGACAGGGCATCTGGAAACACCATATATTTT.

The J gene is TRBJ2-2, the V gene TRBV12-5; maybe TRBD1 (6 bases). Germline V lookup: CDR1 LGHNT, CDR2 FRNRAP. This CDR3 comprises 16 residues. Trimming removed 5 bases from V and 4 bases from J, with 17 bases in between. CDR3 in amino acids: CASGSARDTSTGELFF. CDR3 bases: TGTGCTAGTGGTAGCGCCAGGGACACCAGCACCGGGGAGCTGTTTTTT.

Turning to this clone: At the DNA level, this CDR3 is encoded by other sequences in the same sample as well. The chain couples TRBV6-5 to TRBJ1-1; D unresolved. V shed 3 bases and J shed 0 bases, with 5 bases lying between them. CDR1 MNHEY and CDR2 SVGAGI come from the germline V gene. This CDR3 contains 13 residues. The CDR3, as DNA: TGTGCCAGCAGTTATCGGGTGAACACTGAAGCTTTCTTT. It yields the protein CASSYRVNTEAFF.

The V and J genes are TRBV27 and TRBJ1-2; no clear D. V was clipped by 3 bases and J by 1 base, with 12 bases between them. CDR1 is MNHEY, CDR2 SMNVEV, per germline (reference sequence). This CDR3 region has 15 residues. DNA for the CDR3: TGTGCCAGCAGTTTGGTGCCGGCCTATAACTATGGCTACACCTTC. It specifies CASSLVPAYNYGYTF.